The 2 T cell receptor beta chains listed next were all sequenced from one sample in a study of identical twins. From the 5' RACE reads, TCRdb called clonotypes with MiXCR, one entry per CDR3 protein. This repertoire shows roughly 1,500,000 distinct CDR3 sequences, about 30% found once; its top ten account for about 0.27%. The sample was cord blood. The receptor set was obtained from a newborn girl in good health.

The chain combines TRBV20-1 with TRBJ2-1; 11 nucleotides match TRBD2. Germline V gives CDR1 DFQATT, CDR2 SNEGSKA (reference sequence). The V segment lost 2 bases and the J segment 6 bases; nucleotides outside the gene matches: 6. The CDR3 length is 15 residues. CDR3 DNA sequence: TGCAGTGCTAGACCTAGCGGGGGGCCCTCCAATGAGCAGTTCTTC. This codes for CSARPSGGPSNEQFF.

This clonotype was observed a handful of times. V is TRBV10-3 and J is TRBJ2-7; D unclear. The CDR3 spans 13 residues. V was trimmed by 4 bases and J by 1 base, leaving 8 bases between them. Germline loops: CDR1 ENHRY, CDR2 SYGVKD. CDR3 residues: CAISVGTSYEQYF. DNA of the CDR3: TGTGCCATCAGTGTTGGCACTTCCTACGAGCAGTACTTC.